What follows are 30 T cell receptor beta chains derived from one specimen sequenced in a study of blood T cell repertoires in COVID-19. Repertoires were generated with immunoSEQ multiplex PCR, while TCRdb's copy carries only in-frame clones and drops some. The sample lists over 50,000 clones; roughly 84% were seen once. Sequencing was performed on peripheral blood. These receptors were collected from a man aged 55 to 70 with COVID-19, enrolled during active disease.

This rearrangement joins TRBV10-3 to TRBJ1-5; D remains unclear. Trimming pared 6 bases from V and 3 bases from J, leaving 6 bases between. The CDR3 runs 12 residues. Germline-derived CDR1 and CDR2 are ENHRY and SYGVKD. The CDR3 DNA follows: TGTGCCATCAGCACACCCAATCAGCCCCAGCATTTT. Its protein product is CAISTPNQPQHF.

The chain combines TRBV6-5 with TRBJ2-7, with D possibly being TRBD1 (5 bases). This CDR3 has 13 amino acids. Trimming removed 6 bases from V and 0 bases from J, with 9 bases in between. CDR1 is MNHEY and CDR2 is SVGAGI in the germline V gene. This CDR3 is CASRGQSSYEQYF. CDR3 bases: TGTGCCAGCAGGGGGCAATCCTCCTACGAGCAGTACTTC.

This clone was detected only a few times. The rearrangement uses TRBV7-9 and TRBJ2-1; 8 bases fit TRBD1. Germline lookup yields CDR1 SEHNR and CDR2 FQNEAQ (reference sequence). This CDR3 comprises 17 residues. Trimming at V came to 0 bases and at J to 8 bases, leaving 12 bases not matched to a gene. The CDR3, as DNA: TGTGCCAGCAGCTTAGCGCAATATTGGACAGGGAGCGATGAGCAGTTCTTC. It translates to CASSLAQYWTGSDEQFF. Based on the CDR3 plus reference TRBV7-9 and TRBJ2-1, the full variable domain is DTGVSQNPRHKITKRGQNVTFRCDPISEHNRLYWYRQTLGQGPEFLTYFQNEAQLEKSRLLSDRFSAERPKGSFSTLEIQRTEQGDSAMYLCASSLAQYWTGSDEQFFGPGTRLTVL.

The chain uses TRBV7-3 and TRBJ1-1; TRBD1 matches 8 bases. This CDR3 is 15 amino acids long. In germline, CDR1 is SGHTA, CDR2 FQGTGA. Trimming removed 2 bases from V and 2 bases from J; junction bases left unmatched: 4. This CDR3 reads CASSLFGTGNTEAFF. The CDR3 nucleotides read TGTGCCAGCAGCTTATTCGGGACAGGTAACACTGAAGCTTTCTTT.

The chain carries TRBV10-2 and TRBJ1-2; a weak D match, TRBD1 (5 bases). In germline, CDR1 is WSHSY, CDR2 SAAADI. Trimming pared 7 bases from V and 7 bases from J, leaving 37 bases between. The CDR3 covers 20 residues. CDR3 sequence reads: CASTTSRRGWGSSRIPGYTF. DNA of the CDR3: TGCGCCAGCACCACCTCACGAAGGGGATGGGGAAGTTCGCGGATACCTGGCTACACCTTC.

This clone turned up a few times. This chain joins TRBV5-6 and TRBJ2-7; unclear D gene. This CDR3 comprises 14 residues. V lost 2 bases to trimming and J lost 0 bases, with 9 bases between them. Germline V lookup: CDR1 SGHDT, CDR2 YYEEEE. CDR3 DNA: TGTGCCAGCAGCTTCAGATTGTACTCCTACGAGCAGTACTTC. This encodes CASSFRLYSYEQYF.

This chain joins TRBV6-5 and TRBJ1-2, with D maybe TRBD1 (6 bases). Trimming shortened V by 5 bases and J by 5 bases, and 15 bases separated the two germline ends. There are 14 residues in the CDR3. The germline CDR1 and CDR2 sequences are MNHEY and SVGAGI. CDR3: CASSPDRINYGYTF. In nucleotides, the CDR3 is TGTGCCAGCAGTCCAGACAGGATAAATTATGGCTACACCTTC.

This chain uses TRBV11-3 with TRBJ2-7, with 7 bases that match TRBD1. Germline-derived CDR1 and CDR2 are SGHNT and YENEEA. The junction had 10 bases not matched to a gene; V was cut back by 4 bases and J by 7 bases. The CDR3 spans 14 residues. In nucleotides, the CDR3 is TGTGCCAGCAGCTCGGACAGGCATACCCCGGAGCAGTACTTC. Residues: CASSSDRHTPEQYF.

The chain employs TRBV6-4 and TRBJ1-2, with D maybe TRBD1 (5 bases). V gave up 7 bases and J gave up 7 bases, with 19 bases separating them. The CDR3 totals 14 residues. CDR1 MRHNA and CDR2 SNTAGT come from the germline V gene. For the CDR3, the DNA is TGTGCCAGCAATACGTTCCCCCTCGGGGGTGGCTACACCTTC. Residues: CASNTFPLGGGYTF.

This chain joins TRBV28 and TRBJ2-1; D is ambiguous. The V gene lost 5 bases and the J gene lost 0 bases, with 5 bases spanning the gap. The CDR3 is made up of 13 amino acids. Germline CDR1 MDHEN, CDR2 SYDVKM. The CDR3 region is CASSLSSYNEQFF. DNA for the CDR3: TGTGCCAGCAGTCTTAGCTCCTACAATGAGCAGTTCTTC. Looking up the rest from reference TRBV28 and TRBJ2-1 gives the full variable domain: DVKVTQSSRYLVKRTGEKVFLECVQDMDHENMFWYRQDPGLGLRLIYFSYDVKMKEKGDIPEGYSVSREKKERFSLILESASTNQTSMYLCASSLSSYNEQFFGPGTRLTVL.

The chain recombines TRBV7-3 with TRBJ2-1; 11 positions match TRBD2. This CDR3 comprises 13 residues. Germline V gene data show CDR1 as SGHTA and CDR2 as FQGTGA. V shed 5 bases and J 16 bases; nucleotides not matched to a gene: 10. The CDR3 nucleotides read TGTGCCAGCAGCCCCGGGACTAGCGGACCTTTTTTCTTC. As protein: CASSPGTSGPFFF.

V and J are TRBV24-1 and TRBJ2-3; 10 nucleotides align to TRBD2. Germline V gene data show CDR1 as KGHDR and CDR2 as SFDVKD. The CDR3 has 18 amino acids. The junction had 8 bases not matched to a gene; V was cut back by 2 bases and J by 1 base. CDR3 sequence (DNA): TGTGCCACCAGTGATTCCCTGGGGCTAGCGGGGGGCACAGATACGCAGTATTTT. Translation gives CATSDSLGLAGGTDTQYF.

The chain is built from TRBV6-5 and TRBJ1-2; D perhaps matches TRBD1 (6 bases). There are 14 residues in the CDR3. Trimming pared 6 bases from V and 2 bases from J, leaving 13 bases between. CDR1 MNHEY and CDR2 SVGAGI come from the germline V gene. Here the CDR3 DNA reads TGTGCCAGCAGGAGGACAGCGACAAACTATGGCTACACCTTC. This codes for CASRRTATNYGYTF.

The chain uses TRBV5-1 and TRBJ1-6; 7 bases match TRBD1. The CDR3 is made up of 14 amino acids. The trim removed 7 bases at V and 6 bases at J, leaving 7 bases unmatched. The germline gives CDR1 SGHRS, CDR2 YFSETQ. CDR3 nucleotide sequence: TGCGCCAGCCACACGGGACAGCCTAATTCACCCCTCCACTTT. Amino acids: CASHTGQPNSPLHF.

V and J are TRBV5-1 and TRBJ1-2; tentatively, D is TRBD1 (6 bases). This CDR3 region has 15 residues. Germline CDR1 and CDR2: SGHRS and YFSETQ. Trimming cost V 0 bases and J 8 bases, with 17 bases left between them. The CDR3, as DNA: TGCGCCAGCAGCTTGGGCCTAAACAGGGCAGACGGCTACACCTTC. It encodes CASSLGLNRADGYTF. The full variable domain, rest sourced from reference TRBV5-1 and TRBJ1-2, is KAGVTQTPRYLIKTRGQQVTLSCSPISGHRSVSWYQQTPGQGLQFLFEYFSETQRNKGNFPGRFSGRQFSNSRSEMNVSTLELGDSALYLCASSLGLNRADGYTFGSGTRLTVV.

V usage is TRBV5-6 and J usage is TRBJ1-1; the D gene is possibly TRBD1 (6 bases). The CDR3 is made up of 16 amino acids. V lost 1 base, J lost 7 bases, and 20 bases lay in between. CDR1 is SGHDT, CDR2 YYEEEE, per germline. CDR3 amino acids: CASSLKQGSFSGEAFF. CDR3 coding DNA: TGTGCCAGCAGCTTGAAACAGGGTAGTTTTAGTGGTGAAGCTTTCTTT.

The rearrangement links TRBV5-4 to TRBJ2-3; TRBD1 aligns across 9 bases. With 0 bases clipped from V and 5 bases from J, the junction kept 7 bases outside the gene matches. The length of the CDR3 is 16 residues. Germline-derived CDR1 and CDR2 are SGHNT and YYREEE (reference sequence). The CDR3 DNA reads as TGTGCCAGCAGCTTGGGCCCGGGACAGGGTTTAGATACGCAGTATTTT. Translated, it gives CASSLGPGQGLDTQYF.

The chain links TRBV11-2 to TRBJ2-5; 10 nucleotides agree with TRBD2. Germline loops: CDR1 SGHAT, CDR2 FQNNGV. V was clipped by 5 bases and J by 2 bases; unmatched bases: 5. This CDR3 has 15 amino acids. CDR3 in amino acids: CASSRTSGKQETQYF. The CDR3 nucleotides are TGTGCCAGCAGCCGGACTAGCGGTAAACAAGAGACCCAGTACTTC.

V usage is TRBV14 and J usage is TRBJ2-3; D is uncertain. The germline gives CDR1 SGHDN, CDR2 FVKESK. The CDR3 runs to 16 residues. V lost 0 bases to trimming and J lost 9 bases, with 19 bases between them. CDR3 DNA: TGTGCCAGCAGCCAAGATAGGCCCCAAGAAACAGTGACGCAGTATTTT. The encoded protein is CASSQDRPQETVTQYF.

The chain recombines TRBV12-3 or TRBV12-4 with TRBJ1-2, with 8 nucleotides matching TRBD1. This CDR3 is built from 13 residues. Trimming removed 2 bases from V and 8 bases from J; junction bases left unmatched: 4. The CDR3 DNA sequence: TGTGCCAGCAGTTTACCGACAGGGGTAGGCTACACCTTC. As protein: CASSLPTGVGYTF.

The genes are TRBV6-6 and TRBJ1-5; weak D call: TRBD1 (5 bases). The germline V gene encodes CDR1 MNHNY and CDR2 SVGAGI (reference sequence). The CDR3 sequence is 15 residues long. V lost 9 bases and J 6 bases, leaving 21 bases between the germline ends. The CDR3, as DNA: TGTGCCAGTTCTCTCAGGGCCGAATACGGTCAGCCCCAGCATTTT. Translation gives CASSLRAEYGQPQHF.

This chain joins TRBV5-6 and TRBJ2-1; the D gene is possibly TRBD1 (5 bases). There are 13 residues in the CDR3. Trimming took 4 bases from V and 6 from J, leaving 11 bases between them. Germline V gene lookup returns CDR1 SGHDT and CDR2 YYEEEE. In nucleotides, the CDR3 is TGTGCCAGCAGCCCCGATAGGGGCAATGAGCAGTTCTTC. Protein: CASSPDRGNEQFF.

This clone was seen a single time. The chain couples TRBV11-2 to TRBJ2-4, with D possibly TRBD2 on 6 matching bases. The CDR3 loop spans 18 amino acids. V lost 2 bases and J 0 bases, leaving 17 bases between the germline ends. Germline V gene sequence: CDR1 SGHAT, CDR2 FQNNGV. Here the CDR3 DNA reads TGTGCCAGCAGCTTACCGCGCGGGATGCTCCGAGCCAAAAACATTCAGTACTTC. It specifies CASSLPRGMLRAKNIQYF.

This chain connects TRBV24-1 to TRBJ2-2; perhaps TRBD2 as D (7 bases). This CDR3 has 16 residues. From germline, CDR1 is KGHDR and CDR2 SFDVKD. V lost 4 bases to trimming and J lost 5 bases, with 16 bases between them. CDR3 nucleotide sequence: TGTGCCACCAGTGACCCCGGGGGGCTCCAGACCGGGGAGCTGTTTTTT. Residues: CATSDPGGLQTGELFF.

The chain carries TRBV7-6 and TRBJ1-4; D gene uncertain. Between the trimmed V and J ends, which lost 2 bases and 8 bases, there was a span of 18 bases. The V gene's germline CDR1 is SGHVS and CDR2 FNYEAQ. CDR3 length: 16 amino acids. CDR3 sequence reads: CASSLRPPSLGEKLFF. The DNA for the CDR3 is TGTGCCAGCAGCTTAAGGCCCCCCTCTCTCGGGGAAAAACTGTTTTTT.

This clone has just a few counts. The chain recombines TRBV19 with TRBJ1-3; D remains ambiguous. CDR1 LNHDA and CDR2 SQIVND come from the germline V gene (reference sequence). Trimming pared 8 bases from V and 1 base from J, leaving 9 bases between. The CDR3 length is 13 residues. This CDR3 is CASQRESGNTIYF. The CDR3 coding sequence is TGTGCCAGTCAACGGGAATCTGGAAACACCATATATTTT.

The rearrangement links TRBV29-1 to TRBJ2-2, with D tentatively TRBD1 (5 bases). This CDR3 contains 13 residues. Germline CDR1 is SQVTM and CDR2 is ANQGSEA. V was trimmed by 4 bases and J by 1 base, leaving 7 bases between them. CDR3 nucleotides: TGCAGCGTTGGAGACAGGAACACCGGGGAGCTGTTTTTT. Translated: CSVGDRNTGELFF.

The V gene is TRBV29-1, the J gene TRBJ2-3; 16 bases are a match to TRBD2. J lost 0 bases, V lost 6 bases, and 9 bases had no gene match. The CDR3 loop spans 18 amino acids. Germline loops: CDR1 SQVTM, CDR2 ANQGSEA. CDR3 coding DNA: TGCAGCGTCCAGGGACTAGCGGGAGGGCTAATTAGCACAGATACGCAGTATTTT. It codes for CSVQGLAGGLISTDTQYF.

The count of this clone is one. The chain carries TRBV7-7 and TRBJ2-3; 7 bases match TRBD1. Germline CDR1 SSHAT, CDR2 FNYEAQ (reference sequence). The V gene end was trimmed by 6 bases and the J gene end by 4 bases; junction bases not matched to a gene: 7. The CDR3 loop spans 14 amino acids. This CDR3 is CASSRGQVADTQYF. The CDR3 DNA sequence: TGTGCCAGCAGTCGCGGACAGGTCGCAGATACGCAGTATTTT.

CDR3 nucleotides: TGTGCCAGCAGCAAAGGCCCGAGTTACAATGAGCAGTTCTTC. Its protein product is CASSKGPSYNEQFF. The chain couples TRBV21-1 to TRBJ2-1; TRBD2, the D gene given by the table, was not confirmed from the DNA. TRBV21-1 is flagged as a pseudogene. The CDR3 extends over 14 amino acids.